Listed here are 7 T cell receptor beta chains from one sample, sequenced in a study of T cells in Graves' hyperthyroidism and ophthalmopathy. TCR beta CDR3 region amplification was performed from RNA transcripts. RT-PCR in the first round (using the HTBI primer set) targeted the TCR CDR3. A single record per CDR3 protein comes from TCRdb applying MiXCR to the multiplex PCR reads. The table has approximately 560,000 distinct CDR3 sequences, approximately 44% seen once. The sequenced sample was peripheral blood or thyroid tissue (not recorded which). These receptors originate from a woman between 18 and 29 years old with Graves' hyperthyroidism.

The chain couples TRBV25-1 to TRBJ1-6, with D possibly being TRBD1 (5 bases). This CDR3 comprises 15 residues. Germline V gene lookup returns CDR1 MGHDK and CDR2 SYGVNS. Trimming shortened V by 6 bases and J by 7 bases, and 16 bases separated the two germline ends. The CDR3 DNA reads TGTGCCAGCAGCGGTTGGGCCGGGGGGAATTCACCCCTCCACTTT. Its translation: CASSGWAGGNSPLHF.

The chain employs TRBV7-3 and TRBJ2-7, with TRBD2 identical over 8 bases. Germline V CDR1 and CDR2: SGHTA, FQGTGA. V gave up 5 bases and J gave up 3 bases; unmatched junction bases: 9. This CDR3 is built from 15 residues. The CDR3 DNA is TGTGCCAGCAGCCCCAGCGGGAGAGGGGGCTACGAGCAGTACTTC. As protein: CASSPSGRGGYEQYF.

V is TRBV5-5 and J is TRBJ1-6; D is perhaps TRBD1 (6 bases). Deletions cut 1 base from V and 7 bases from J, with 12 bases between. The CDR3 loop spans 15 amino acids. CDR1 SGHKS and CDR2 YYEKEE come from the germline V gene (reference sequence). CDR3: CASSLSGEGNSPLHF. For the CDR3, the DNA is TGTGCCAGCAGCTTGTCAGGGGAGGGAAATTCACCCCTCCACTTT.

In its sample, this clonotype was seen a few times. The chain uses TRBV3-1 and TRBJ2-7; the match to TRBD2 covers 9 bases. This CDR3 spans 17 amino acids. Germline CDR1 reads LGHDT; CDR2 reads YNNKEL (reference sequence). Trimming at V came to 1 base and at J to 2 bases, leaving 9 bases not matched to a gene. The CDR3 spells CASSQGVRVAGAYEQYF. For the CDR3, the DNA is TGTGCCAGCAGCCAAGGCGTACGGGTAGCGGGAGCCTACGAGCAGTACTTC.

This clonotype was counted a single time. The chain combines TRBV2 with TRBJ1-1; perhaps TRBD1 as D (5 bases). Germline CDR1 reads SNHLY; CDR2 reads FYNNEI. The length of the CDR3 is 11 residues. V was trimmed by 4 bases and J by 11 bases, leaving 11 bases between them. The CDR3 sequence is CASSGQGGAFF. Written as DNA, the CDR3 is TGTGCCAGCAGTGGGCAGGGCGGTGCTTTCTTT.

On this clonotype: A much larger clone differs by one base, so this may be a read error. The rearrangement uses TRBV9 and TRBJ1-1; 7 nucleotides agree with TRBD1. The CDR3 has 12 amino acids. From germline, CDR1 is SGDLS and CDR2 YYNGEE. Here the CDR3 reads CASSGDRDEASF. CDR3 DNA sequence: TGTGCCAGCAGCGGAGACAGGGATGAAGCTTCCTTT.

In its sample, this clonotype was seen a few times. In DNA, the CDR3 is TGTGCCAGCAGCATAGAAGGACTGTCCAATCAGCCCCAGCATTTT. This translates into CASSIEGLSNQPQHF. V and J are TRBV9 and TRBJ1-5, with no clear D. The CDR3 has 15 amino acids. The V end was cut by 4 bases, the J end by 3 bases, with 14 bases between. The V gene's germline CDR1 is SGDLS and CDR2 YYNGEE.